This TCR beta chain comes out of a study of blood T cell repertoires in COVID-19. The CDR3 spans 15 residues. In germline, CDR1 is SNHLY, CDR2 FYNNEI. The trim removed 4 bases at V and 0 bases at J, leaving 2 bases unmatched. Authors' methods: Estimated nucleated cell counts came from reference gene primer amplification. Measured with immunoSEQ multiplex PCR; TCRdb has only the in-frame clones, and not every one. The DNA gave D and trimming, while V, J and clone size come from that table. The top ten clones hold approximately 18% of a sample with around 99,000 clones, approximately 87% of them seen once.

Specimen: peripheral blood. This sequence was found in a woman aged 60-75 years with acute or convalescent COVID-19. V and J are TRBV2 and TRBJ2-2, with 7 nucleotides matching TRBD1. CDR3 loop: CASSVQGANTGELFF. CDR3 nucleotides: TGTGCCAGCAGTGTGCAGGGGGCGAACACCGGGGAGCTGTTTTTT.